The next 25 T cell receptor beta chains were all read from a single sample in a study of cytomegalovirus exposure and HLA in healthy donors. In the PCR, 60 Vbeta and 13 Jbeta primers were used. The assay was immunoSEQ multiplex PCR, and TCRdb's table has in-frame clones only and misses some. The sample yields 200,000 to 250,000 clones, over 75% seen once. Material: PBMCs. These receptors all stem from a human donor in good health.

This clone showed up just once. This chain connects TRBV25-1 to TRBJ1-4, with TRBD1 matching over 9 bases. The CDR3 length is 15 residues. J gave up 4 bases and V 2 bases, and 2 bases lay outside the gene matches. In germline, CDR1 is MGHDK, CDR2 SYGVNS. The CDR3 DNA sequence: TGTGCCAGCAGTGAAAGGGGACAGGGTAATGAAAAACTGTTTTTT. Protein sequence: CASSERGQGNEKLFF.

The chain recombines TRBV5-1 with TRBJ2-5; 9 nucleotides match TRBD2. Germline values: CDR1 SGHRS, CDR2 YFSETQ. The CDR3 has 15 residues. Germline trimming cut 0 bases from V and 2 bases from J; bases unmatched to any gene: 2. This chain's CDR3 is CASSLGLAVQETQYF. CDR3 DNA: TGCGCCAGCAGCTTGGGACTAGCGGTACAAGAGACCCAGTACTTC.

The J gene is TRBJ1-5, the V gene TRBV15; TRBD1 matches at 7 bases. V was pared by 5 bases and J by 1 base, with 11 bases of the junction left unmatched. The V gene's germline CDR1 is LNHNV and CDR2 YYDKDF (reference sequence). This CDR3 contains 17 residues. CDR3 coding DNA: TGTGCCACCAGCCCAACTAGTGGACAGGACAGCAATCAGCCCCAGCATTTT. This encodes CATSPTSGQDSNQPQHF.

The chain carries TRBV28 and TRBJ1-1, with D perhaps TRBD1 (5 bases). Germline V gene lookup returns CDR1 MDHEN and CDR2 SYDVKM. Trimming shortened V by 5 bases and J by 11 bases, and 18 bases separated the two germline ends. The length of the CDR3 is 13 residues. CDR3 loop: CASSLPGIRAAFF. The CDR3 nucleotides read TGTGCCAGCAGTCTCCCAGGGATTAGGGCGGCTTTCTTT.

This chain uses TRBV21-1 with TRBJ1-1; the table calls TRBD1, which could not be checked here. TRBV21-1 is labeled a pseudogene. There are 17 residues in the CDR3. The CDR3 DNA sequence: TGTGCCAGCAGCAAAGCCCTTAAACAGGGGGCCGCTACTGAAGCTTTCTTT. This encodes CASSKALKQGAATEAFF.

J is TRBJ1-2 and V is TRBV13; 7 nucleotides agree with TRBD1. The V gene's germline CDR1 is PRHDT and CDR2 FYEKMQ (reference sequence). The junction had 7 bases not matched to a gene; V was cut back by 5 bases and J by 4 bases. CDR3 length: 14 residues. CDR3 amino acids: CASSPWTGSYGYTF. The DNA of the CDR3 is TGTGCCAGCAGCCCTTGGACAGGTAGCTATGGCTACACCTTC.

This chain connects TRBV18 to TRBJ1-1, with D unresolved. Germline-derived CDR1 and CDR2 are KGHSH and LQKENI. The V end was cut by 6 bases, the J end by 4 bases, with 12 bases between. The CDR3 consists of 13 residues. As DNA, the CDR3 is TGTGCCAGCTCCCCTCCCGGTCCCACTGAAGCTTTCTTT. Translation: CASSPPGPTEAFF.

The gene calls are TRBV19 and TRBJ2-1; maybe TRBD1 (6 bases). Germline lookup yields CDR1 LNHDA and CDR2 SQIVND (reference sequence). This CDR3 contains 15 residues. V was cut by 6 bases and J by 7 bases, with 19 bases left in between. For the CDR3, the DNA is TGTGCCAGTAGGCCTGGGGGCGGATCGGGGAATGAGCAGTTCTTC. Protein sequence: CASRPGGGSGNEQFF. Full variable domain (rest looked up from reference TRBV19 and TRBJ2-1): DGGITQSPKYLFRKEGQNVTLSCEQNLNHDAMYWYRQDPGQGLRLIYYSQIVNDFQKGDIAEGYSVSREKKESFPLTVTSAQKNPTAFYLCASRPGGGSGNEQFFGPGTRLTVL.

The chain recombines TRBV4-2 with TRBJ2-1; D is perhaps TRBD2 (6 bases). Germline CDR1 is LGHNA and CDR2 is YNFKEQ. The CDR3 sequence is 15 residues long. V was cut by 0 bases and J by 3 bases, with 9 bases left in between. The CDR3, as DNA: TGTGCCAGCAGCCAAGATATGGAGGGCTACAATGAGCAGTTCTTC. Translated: CASSQDMEGYNEQFF.

This clone was seen once. The V call is TRBV6-5, the J call TRBJ1-3, with 7 bases matching TRBD1. CDR3 length: 14 residues. V trimming: 6 bases; J trimming: 2 bases; junction bases outside the gene matches: 4. Germline V lookup: CDR1 MNHEY, CDR2 SVGAGI. For the CDR3, the DNA is TGTGCCAGCAGCAGGGGACAGCCTGGAAACACCATATATTTT. This codes for CASSRGQPGNTIYF.

The chain combines TRBV29-1 with TRBJ2-3; tentatively, D is TRBD2 (6 bases). Germline V gene data show CDR1 as SQVTM and CDR2 as ANQGSEA. The CDR3 consists of 14 residues. Trimming left V 5 bases short and J 4 bases short, with 16 bases between. CDR3 sequence: CSVRGIWDPDTQYF. The DNA for the CDR3 is TGCAGCGTTCGCGGGATCTGGGACCCAGATACGCAGTATTTT.

The V call is TRBV6-6, the J call TRBJ2-7, with 8 bases matching TRBD1. This CDR3 region has 14 residues. The germline V gene encodes CDR1 MNHNY and CDR2 SVGAGI (reference sequence). The junction had 5 bases not matched to a gene; V was cut back by 2 bases and J by 5 bases. In DNA, the CDR3 is TGTGCCAGCAGTTACGCGGCAGGGGGCAACGAGCAGTACTTC. Encoded protein: CASSYAAGGNEQYF.

The chain combines TRBV6-1 with TRBJ1-1; 10 bases align to TRBD1. The CDR3 runs to 12 residues. Germline assignment: CDR1 MNHNS and CDR2 SASEGT. With V trimmed by 6 bases and J by 8 bases, 3 bases remained unmatched. The CDR3 DNA is TGTGCCAGCAGGGCGACAGGGGGCGAAGCTTTCTTT. Translated: CASRATGGEAFF.

The chain combines TRBV6-5 with TRBJ2-7; D gene unclear. CDR3 length equals 13 residues. Trimming shortened V by 0 bases and J by 4 bases, and 7 bases separated the two germline ends. The V gene's germline CDR1 is MNHEY and CDR2 SVGAGI. The chain's CDR3 is CASSYSNSYEQYF. CDR3 in DNA: TGTGCCAGCAGTTACTCGAACAGTTACGAGCAGTACTTC.

This chain links TRBV7-2 with TRBJ2-1, with D perhaps matching TRBD1 (7 bases). Germline CDR1 reads SGHTA; CDR2 reads FQGNSA. The CDR3 extends over 13 amino acids. Trimming took off 5 bases at V and 10 bases at J, with 15 bases between the two ends. CDR3 in DNA: TGTGCCAGCAGCCGAGACAGGGCGGGGGAGCAGTTCTTC. Its translation is CASSRDRAGEQFF.

This clone occurred a few times. The CDR3 protein is CASSPIGGVDYGYTF. In nucleotides, the CDR3 is TGTGCCAGCAGTCCGATTGGAGGGGTGGATTATGGCTACACCTTC. The chain recombines TRBV2 with TRBJ1-2; D perhaps matches TRBD1 (5 bases). The CDR3 is 15 amino acids. Per the germline V gene, CDR1 is SNHLY and CDR2 is FYNNEI. With 5 bases removed from V and 5 bases from J, the gap between germline ends came to 18 bases.

This clone was seen a single time. The chain couples TRBV14 to TRBJ2-6; TRBD1 aligns across 8 bases. This CDR3 has 16 amino acids. Germline CDR1 is SGHDN and CDR2 is FVKESK. The trim removed 4 bases at V and 7 bases at J, leaving 9 bases unmatched. The DNA of the CDR3 is TGTGCCAGCAGCCCGATATCAGGGGGCAAAGCCAACGTCCTGACTTTC. Translating gives CASSPISGGKANVLTF. Full variable domain (outside the CDR3, taken from reference TRBV14 and TRBJ2-6): EAGVTQFPSHSVIEKGQTVTLRCDPISGHDNLYWYRRVMGKEIKFLLHFVKESKQDESGMPNNRFLAERTGGTYSTLKVQPAELEDSGVYFCASSPISGGKANVLTFGAGSRLTVL.

The rearrangement joins TRBV7-9 to TRBJ2-1; 10 nucleotides align to TRBD2. The V and J ends lost 0 bases and 9 bases, in that order; junction bases with no gene match: 8. The CDR3 has 16 amino acids. CDR1 is SEHNR, CDR2 FQNEAQ, per germline (reference sequence). The CDR3 sequence is CASSLAILAGSGEQFF. CDR3 sequence (DNA): TGTGCCAGCAGCTTAGCGATACTAGCGGGATCCGGTGAGCAGTTCTTC.

To note about this clone: At one end, the junction sequence differs from germline, possibly due to a read error. V gene TRBV7-7 combines with J gene TRBJ2-1, with 7 bases matching TRBD2. The CDR3 extends over 15 amino acids. Germline CDR1 SSHAT, CDR2 FNYEAQ (reference sequence). CDR3 in DNA: TGTGCTAGCAGCCCCGGGCGGGGGAACTACAATGAGCAGTTCTTC. Translated, it gives CASSPGRGNYNEQFF.

The chain joins TRBV27 to TRBJ1-2, with D hard to call. CDR1 and CDR2 from the germline V gene are MNHEY and SMNVEV (reference sequence). The CDR3 sequence is 14 residues long. The germline V and J ends were trimmed by 7 bases and 0 bases, with 12 bases remaining between them. As DNA, the CDR3 is TGTGCCAGCAAACCCGGGGTCTCTAACTATGGCTACACCTTC. Translated, it gives CASKPGVSNYGYTF.

This chain links TRBV5-5 with TRBJ1-1; tentatively, D is TRBD1 (5 bases). V lost 0 bases, J lost 7 bases, and 10 bases lay in between. Germline V gives CDR1 SGHKS, CDR2 YYEKEE (reference sequence). This CDR3 has 13 amino acids. CDR3 nucleotides: TGTGCCAGCAGCTTGGCGGCAGGGCGTGAAGCTTTCTTT. Its translation: CASSLAAGREAFF.

CDR3 residues: CAITAGTDTDTQYF. The CDR3 DNA sequence: TGTGCCATCACAGCCGGGACAGACACAGATACGCAGTATTTT. The genes are TRBV10-3 and TRBJ2-3; 7 nucleotides agree with TRBD1. The V gene's germline CDR1 is ENHRY and CDR2 SYGVKD. V dropped 7 bases and J dropped 2; count of bases not matched to a gene: 6. CDR3 size: 14 residues.

CDR3 DNA sequence: TGTGCCAGCAGCTTACTGAGGGGGCGCGTCTACGAGCAGTACTTC. Translated, it gives CASSLLRGRVYEQYF. The chain employs TRBV11-2 and TRBJ2-7; 7 bases line up with TRBD1. The V segment lost 2 bases and the J segment 3 bases; nucleotides outside the gene matches: 7. This CDR3 is 15 amino acids long. Looked up from germline, CDR1 is SGHAT and CDR2 is FQNNGV.

J is TRBJ2-1 and V is TRBV6-4, with 12 bases matching TRBD2. Losses at the gene ends were 6 bases for V and 4 bases for J; bases not matched to a gene: 7. The germline gives CDR1 MRHNA, CDR2 SNTAGT. The CDR3 length is 16 residues. The CDR3 reads CASSDTGLAGYNEQFF. The CDR3 nucleotides are TGTGCCAGCAGCGATACTGGACTAGCGGGATACAATGAGCAGTTCTTC.

V is TRBV6-6 and J is TRBJ2-3, with TRBD1 matching over 7 bases. CDR3 length: 16 residues. Germline V gene data show CDR1 as MNHNY and CDR2 as SVGAGI (reference sequence). The V gene end was trimmed by 5 bases and the J gene end by 1 base; junction bases not matched to a gene: 9. In nucleotides, the CDR3 is TGTGCCAGCAGTCTAACTACCGGGACAGGCACAGATACGCAGTATTTT. This gives the protein CASSLTTGTGTDTQYF.